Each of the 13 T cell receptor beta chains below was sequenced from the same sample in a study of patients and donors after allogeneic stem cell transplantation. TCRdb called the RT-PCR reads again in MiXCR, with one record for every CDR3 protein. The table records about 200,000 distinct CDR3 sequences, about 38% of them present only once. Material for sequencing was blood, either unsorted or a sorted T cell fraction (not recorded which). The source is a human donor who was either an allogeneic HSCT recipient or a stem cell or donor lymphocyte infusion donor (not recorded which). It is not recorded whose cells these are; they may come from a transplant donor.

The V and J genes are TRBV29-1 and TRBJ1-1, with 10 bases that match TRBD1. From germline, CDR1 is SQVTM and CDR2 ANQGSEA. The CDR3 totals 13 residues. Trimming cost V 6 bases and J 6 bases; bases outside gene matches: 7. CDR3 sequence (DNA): TGCAGCGTCCGACAGGGGGCCGGGGCTGAAGCTTTCTTT. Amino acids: CSVRQGAGAEAFF. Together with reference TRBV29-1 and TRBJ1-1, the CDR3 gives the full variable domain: SAVISQKPSRDICQRGTSLTIQCQVDSQVTMMFWYRQQPGQSLTLIATANQGSEATYESGFVIDKFPISRPNLTFSTLTVSNMSPEDSSIYLCSVRQGAGAEAFFGQGTRLTVV.

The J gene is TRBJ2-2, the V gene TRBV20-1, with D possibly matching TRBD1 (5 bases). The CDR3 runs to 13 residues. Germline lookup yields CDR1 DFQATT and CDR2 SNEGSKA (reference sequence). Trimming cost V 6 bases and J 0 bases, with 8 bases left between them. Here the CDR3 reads CSADTANTGELFF. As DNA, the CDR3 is TGCAGTGCGGACACTGCGAACACCGGGGAGCTGTTTTTT.

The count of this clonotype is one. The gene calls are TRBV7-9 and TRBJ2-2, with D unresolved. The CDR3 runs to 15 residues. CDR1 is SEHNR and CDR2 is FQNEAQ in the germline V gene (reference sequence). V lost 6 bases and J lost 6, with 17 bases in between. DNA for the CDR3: TGTGCCAGCAGTGGCCTAGAGATTCTCCCCGGGGAGCTGTTTTTT. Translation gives CASSGLEILPGELFF.

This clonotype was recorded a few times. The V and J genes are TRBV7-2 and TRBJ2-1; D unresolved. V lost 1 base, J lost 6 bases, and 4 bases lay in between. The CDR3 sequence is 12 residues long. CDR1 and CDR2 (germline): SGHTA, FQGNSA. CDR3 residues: CASSLDRNEQFF. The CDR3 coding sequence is TGTGCCAGCAGCTTAGATCGCAATGAGCAGTTCTTC.

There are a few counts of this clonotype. Written as DNA, the CDR3 is TGTGCCAGCAGTTTAGCCGGGACAGGCCACAATGAGCAGTTCTTC. Translating gives CASSLAGTGHNEQFF. The V call is TRBV12-3 or TRBV12-4, the J call TRBJ2-1, with 8 bases that match TRBD1. The CDR3 sequence is 15 residues long. V was clipped by 0 bases and J by 5 bases; unmatched bases: 3.

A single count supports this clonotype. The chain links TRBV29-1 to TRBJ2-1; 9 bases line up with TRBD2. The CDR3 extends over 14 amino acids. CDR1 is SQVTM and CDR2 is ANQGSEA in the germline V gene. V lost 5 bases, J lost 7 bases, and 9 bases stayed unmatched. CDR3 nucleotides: TGCAGCGTTACAGCGGGGGGCGCTAAGAATGAGCAGTTCTTC. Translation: CSVTAGGAKNEQFF.

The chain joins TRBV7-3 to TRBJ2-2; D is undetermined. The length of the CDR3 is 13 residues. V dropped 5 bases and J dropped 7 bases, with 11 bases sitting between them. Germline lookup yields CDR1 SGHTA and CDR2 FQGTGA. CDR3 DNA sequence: TGTGCCAGCAGCCCCCTGGTAGTCGGGGAGCTGTTTTTT. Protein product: CASSPLVVGELFF.

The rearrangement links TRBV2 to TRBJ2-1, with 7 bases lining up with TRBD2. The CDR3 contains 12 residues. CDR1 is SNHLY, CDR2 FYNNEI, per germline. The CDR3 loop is CARRGDYNEQFF. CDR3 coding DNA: TGTGCGCGCCGGGGGGATTACAATGAGCAGTTCTTC. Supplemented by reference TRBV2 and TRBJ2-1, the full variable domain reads EPEVTQTPSHQVTQMGQEVILRCVPISNHLYFYWYRQILGQKVEFLVSFYNNEISEKSEIFDDQFSVERPDGSNFTLKIRSTKLEDSAMYFCARRGDYNEQFFGPGTRLTVL.

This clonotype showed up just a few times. The CDR3 sequence is CASSGVGAGNTEAFF. The CDR3 DNA reads as TGCGCCAGCAGCGGAGTAGGGGCGGGGAACACTGAAGCTTTCTTT. The gene calls are TRBV5-1 and TRBJ1-1, with a weak D call TRBD1 (5 bases). The CDR3 is 15 amino acids. Germline lookup yields CDR1 SGHRS and CDR2 YFSETQ. Trimming stripped 4 bases from V and 1 base from J, with 14 bases between.

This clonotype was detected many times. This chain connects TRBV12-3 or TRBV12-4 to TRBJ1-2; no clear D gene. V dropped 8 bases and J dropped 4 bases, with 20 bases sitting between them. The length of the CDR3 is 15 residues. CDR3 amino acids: CASVETPHRVYGYTF. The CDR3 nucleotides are TGTGCCAGCGTCGAGACGCCGCACAGAGTCTATGGCTACACCTTC.

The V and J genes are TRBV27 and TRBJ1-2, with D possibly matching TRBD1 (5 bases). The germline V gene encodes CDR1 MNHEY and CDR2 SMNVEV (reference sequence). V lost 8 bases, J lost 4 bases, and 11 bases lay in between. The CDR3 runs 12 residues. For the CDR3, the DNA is TGTGCCAGCTCTGGGGCTGCCTATGGCTACACCTTC. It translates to CASSGAAYGYTF.

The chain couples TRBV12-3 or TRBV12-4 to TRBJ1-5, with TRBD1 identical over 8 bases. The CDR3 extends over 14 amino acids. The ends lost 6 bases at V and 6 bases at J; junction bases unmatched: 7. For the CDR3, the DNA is TGTGCCAGCAGATCGACAGGGGCGGGTCAGCCCCAGCATTTT. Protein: CASRSTGAGQPQHF.

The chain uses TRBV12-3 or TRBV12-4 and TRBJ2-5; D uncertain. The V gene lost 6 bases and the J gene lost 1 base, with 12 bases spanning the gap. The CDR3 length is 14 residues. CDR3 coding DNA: TGTGCCAGCAGCTCTACGTGGGGCCAAGAGACCCAGTACTTC. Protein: CASSSTWGQETQYF.